This paragraph reports one T cell receptor (beta chain). This clonotype was detected ten times or more. Its specific antigen is unknown. Per-base quality was not reported, and no clone a single base away is much larger than it. The source of the sample is a study of T cells in Graves' hyperthyroidism and ophthalmopathy (dated by TCRdb to between 2017 and 2020). Concerning the study at large: A discovery cohort of roughly 100 patients, about 44 with Graves' ophthalmopathy and 57 with stable Graves' hyperthyroidism, was used to find distinguishing TCR V-J signatures. The approximately 100 discovery patients were randomly split 7:3 into training and test sets. According to the paper, TCR Vbeta CDR3 sequencing was carried out on more than 120 peripheral blood samples, which came from under 50 ophthalmopathy, around 75 hyperthyroidism and around 17 progressor patients. Following sampling, methimazole starting at 30 mg daily was given to hyperthyroidism patients, and high-dose intravenous methylprednisolone was given to ophthalmopathy patients. In addition, the study compared T-cell repertoires in thyroid tissue and in blood from a handful of Graves' hyperthyroidism patients. Prospective prediction of ophthalmopathy was tested in an independent validation cohort of fewer than 20 hyperthyroidism patients and 15 to 17 patients who later progressed to ophthalmopathy. Study-wide findings and limitations: In cross-validation, a model built on a 13 V-J signature told ophthalmopathy apart from stable hyperthyroidism with about 90% sensitivity and about 81% specificity, and in testing the same model reached 80%/75%. In validation, progression to ophthalmopathy was predicted by the model with 70% to 71% sensitivity and 72.22% specificity, a median of 6.5 months before onset. No statistical method was used to fix the sample size in advance, and group allocation was not hidden from the investigators. Most expanded thyroid clonotypes (frequency above 0.001) were also found in blood, which suggests that blood repertoires may mirror thyroid immune responses.

Any patient with an uncontrolled infection, another autoimmune disease, pregnancy or lactation was excluded. Diagnoses relied on clinical symptoms, serum thyroxine and TRAb, thyroid ultrasound and orbital computed tomography. Trizol reagent was used to extract total RNA, and RNA quality was then checked on an Agilent 2100 Bioanalyzer. The TCR beta CDR3 regions were amplified from RNA transcripts. The TCR CDR3 was subjected to a first round of RT-PCR using the HTBI primer set and the Qiagen OneStep RT-PCR kit. Libraries were constructed in a second round of multiplex PCR, after which size selection and purification were performed. Libraries were sequenced paired-end with 100 bp reads on an Illumina HiSeq2000. The published analysis was carried out like this. SOAPnuke was used to process the raw data, removing reads that contained adapters or uncalled bases, had a mean Phred below 15, or lacked an exact match to the constant primer or identifier. COPE v1.2.5 was used to merge high-quality paired reads, and clonotypes were defined as unique nucleotide sequences. Clonotypes were aligned to IMGT TRBV, TRBD and TRBJ reference segments using MiTCR v1.1. Only V-J combinations with frequency above 0.0001, covering about 99% of repertoires, were analysed. The TCS score was defined as the ratio of F50 (clonal expansion) to E x V (chaos), calculated using BLOSUM62-based TCRdist between CDR3 peptides within each V-J. Welch's t-statistics and random forest reduced around 510 V-J features to roughly 13, which were used in a naive Bayes classifier (R e1071). The similarity between thyroid and blood repertoires was quantified using the Morisita-Horn index. Through fastp at Q25 and MiXCR, TCRdb rebuilt clones from the public reads, retaining in-frame beta chains. Every distinct CDR3 protein forms one entry, paired with its most common genes and DNA. The V and J calls here are based on TCRdb, not the publication. Present in this sample are 550,000 to 600,000 distinct CDR3 sequences, around 42% of which were seen just once. The top ten clones comprise around 17% of the sample.

V is clipped by 5 bases and J by 1 base, and the sequence between their germline boundaries is 14 bases long. The CDR3 goes from the cysteine to the phenylalanine over 16 residues. The kept DNA is CDR3 alone, 48 bases in frame from the first base. The germline V gene provides CDR1 SGHTA and CDR2 FQGNSA. The sample was peripheral blood or thyroid tissue (not recorded which). This sequence originates from an adult woman with Graves' disease, either hyperthyroidism or ophthalmopathy (not recorded which). The sequence joins TRBV7-2 to TRBJ2-2, and TRBD2 may be the D gene, going by 5 matching bases. The CDR3 region reads CASSPRRAENTGELFF. In nucleotide form, the sequence is TGTGCCAGCAGCCCACGGAGAGCGGAGAACACCGGGGAGCTGTTTTTT.